This T cell receptor beta chain came from a study of T cell repertoires in cytomegalovirus infection. Overall study: CMV infection and matching HLA type were both indicated by public TCR beta signatures.

The CDR3 covers 15 residues. Trimming cost V 0 bases and J 5 bases, with 11 bases left between them. In germline, CDR1 is SGHVS, CDR2 FNYEAQ. Findings of the study overall: What dominated the ex vivo response were HLA-C-restricted CMV-specific TCR beta clonotypes.

From the reads, TCRdb called clonotypes with MiXCR, one entry per CDR3 protein. Here the sample spans approximately 700,000 distinct CDR3 sequences, 35% to 45% being singletons. Note on this clonotype: What it recognizes is unknown.

The J gene is TRBJ1-5, the V gene TRBV7-6; no reliable D call. The specimen was PBMCs. The source is a human donor in good health (CMV status not recorded). Some clones in this sample may be carry-over from other donors' samples. Here the CDR3 DNA reads TGTGCCAGCAGCTTAGCTGTGGGCCGGGATCAGCCCCAGCATTTT. Translated: CASSLAVGRDQPQHF.